This T cell receptor (beta chain) was found in a study of CD8 T cells in Susac syndrome. Study-wide results and limits: As acknowledged by the study, its TCR sequencing and HLA analysis included a relatively small number of individuals.

This CDR3 is 12 amino acids long. Trimming shortened V by 2 bases and J by 7 bases, and 9 bases separated the two germline ends. Germline V gene sequence: CDR1 GTSNPN, CDR2 SVGIG (reference sequence). Included as multiple sclerosis controls were treatment-naive patients who had stable or active relapsing-remitting disease. Through negative isolation, CD4+ and CD8+ T cells were obtained, while TEMRA cells were enriched using FACS. RNA was extracted with the RNeasy kit, and a quantity of roughly 0.45 to 1 ug was reverse transcribed using random hexamers. One entry per CDR3 protein, called by TCRdb with MiXCR from the immunoSEQ multiplex PCR reads. The repertoire consists of around 200,000 distinct CDR3 sequences, with roughly 92% occurring once and the leading ten covering 0.1% to 0.15%. Turning to this clonotype: No antigen is known for it.

This chain joins TRBV30 and TRBJ2-1, with D perhaps TRBD2 (5 bases). Sequenced input: CD8+ T cells from PBMCs. This TCR came from a human donor with multiple sclerosis. The CDR3 protein is CAWSLVANEQFF. The CDR3 DNA reads as TGTGCCTGGAGTCTAGTAGCGAATGAGCAGTTCTTC.